The 26 T cell receptor beta chains below were found in one sample sequenced in a study of T-cell reconstitution after alpha-beta-depleted transplantation in children. Unique molecular identifiers were used to barcode this TCRbeta library. TCRdb analysed the PCR reads with MiXCR anew, one entry per CDR3 protein. The data contain 600,000 to 800,000 distinct CDR3 sequences, 10% to 15% of them seen just once; the ten biggest clones take up approximately 0.8%. The sequencing here drew on PBMCs, taken before TCRalphabeta/CD19-depleted stem cell transplant. The receptors here all came from a girl aged 2 to 9 with congenital amegakaryocytic thrombocytopenia, due to receive a stem cell transplant.

V usage is TRBV5-5 and J usage is TRBJ2-5; D assignment may be TRBD1 or TRBD2 (5 bases each). Germline V gives CDR1 SGHKS, CDR2 YYEKEE (reference sequence). The CDR3 totals 14 residues. Trimming took 3 bases from V and 3 from J, leaving 12 bases between them. The DNA for the CDR3 is TGTGCCAGCAGCTCCTCCGGGACGGAAGAGACCCAGTACTTC. Amino acids: CASSSSGTEETQYF.

The table lists this clonotype with many counts. The CDR3 reads CASSYSAFSSYEQYF. DNA of the CDR3: TGTGCCAGCAGTTACAGTGCTTTCTCCTCCTACGAGCAGTACTTC. The gene calls are TRBV6-5 and TRBJ2-7; D call uncertain. Germline V lookup: CDR1 MNHEY, CDR2 SVGAGI. This CDR3 is built from 15 residues. The V and J ends lost 2 bases and 0 bases respectively, with 11 bases between them.

The V and J genes are TRBV7-3 and TRBJ2-7, with D possibly being TRBD2 (5 bases). This CDR3 comprises 16 residues. Germline CDR1 and CDR2: SGHTA and FQGTGA. V was clipped by 0 bases and J by 2 bases, with 14 bases between them. In DNA form, the CDR3 reads TGTGCCAGCAGCTTAACGCGGACTGGACCCACCTACGAGCAGTACTTC. It is translated as CASSLTRTGPTYEQYF.

The chain combines TRBV4-1 with TRBJ2-7; D perhaps matches TRBD2 (6 bases). V was cut by 3 bases and J by 2 bases, with 11 bases left in between. The V gene's germline CDR1 is MGHRA and CDR2 YSYEKL. The CDR3 runs 14 residues. The chain's CDR3 is CASSHGRGPYEQYF. The DNA for the CDR3 is TGCGCCAGCAGCCACGGGAGAGGGCCCTACGAGCAGTACTTC.

In its sample, this clonotype was seen a few times. This chain uses TRBV30 with TRBJ1-6; D perhaps matches TRBD1 (6 bases). Germline loops: CDR1 GTSNPN, CDR2 SVGIG (reference sequence). Trimming shortened V by 4 bases and J by 8 bases, and 12 bases separated the two germline ends. The CDR3 is 13 amino acids. The CDR3 region is CAWNMRGDSPLHF. The CDR3 bases are TGTGCCTGGAACATGAGGGGGGATTCACCCCTCCACTTT.

This clonotype occurred a few times. Written as DNA, the CDR3 is TGCAGCGTTAGAGGGAGGTTGGGCACTGAAGCTTTCTTT. Its translation is CSVRGRLGTEAFF. The chain has TRBV29-1 and TRBJ1-1; unclear D gene. From germline, CDR1 is SQVTM and CDR2 ANQGSEA. The CDR3 length is 13 residues. V was trimmed by 5 bases and J by 4 bases, leaving 14 bases between them. The full variable domain, rest sourced from reference TRBV29-1 and TRBJ1-1, is SAVISQKPSRDICQRGTSLTIQCQVDSQVTMMFWYRQQPGQSLTLIATANQGSEATYESGFVIDKFPISRPNLTFSTLTVSNMSPEDSSIYLCSVRGRLGTEAFFGQGTRLTVV.

This clonotype was observed many times. This sequence joins TRBV27 and TRBJ2-2; 15 bases match TRBD2. V dropped 3 bases and J dropped 4; count of bases not matched to a gene: 6. Germline assignment: CDR1 MNHEY and CDR2 SMNVEV (reference sequence). CDR3 length: 18 residues. Written as DNA, the CDR3 is TGTGCCAGCAGTTTGGGACTAGCGGGAGGATCGGTCACCGGGGAGCTGTTTTTT. It encodes CASSLGLAGGSVTGELFF.

This clonotype was seen a handful of times. This chain joins TRBV15 and TRBJ2-3; tentative D call: TRBD1 (5 bases). This CDR3 has 15 residues. Germline CDR1 reads LNHNV; CDR2 reads YYDKDF (reference sequence). Trimming stripped 3 bases from V and 0 bases from J, with 10 bases between. The CDR3 sequence is CATSRIRASTDTQYF. CDR3 sequence (DNA): TGTGCCACCAGCAGGATCAGGGCTAGCACAGATACGCAGTATTTT.

The table lists this clonotype with a few counts. The chain uses TRBV5-1 and TRBJ2-7; 9 nucleotides line up with TRBD1. J was trimmed by 2 bases and V by 3 bases; bases with no gene match: 9. Looked up from germline, CDR1 is SGHRS and CDR2 is YFSETQ. The CDR3 runs to 16 residues. CDR3 region: CASSSRDRDRAYEQYF. The CDR3, as DNA: TGCGCCAGCAGCTCACGCGACCGGGACAGGGCCTACGAGCAGTACTTC. Together with reference TRBV5-1 and TRBJ2-7, the CDR3 gives the full variable domain: KAGVTQTPRYLIKTRGQQVTLSCSPISGHRSVSWYQQTPGQGLQFLFEYFSETQRNKGNFPGRFSGRQFSNSRSEMNVSTLELGDSALYLCASSSRDRDRAYEQYFGPGTRLTVT.

The chain carries TRBV11-1 and TRBJ2-1; 14 bases fit TRBD2. Germline CDR1 SGHAT, CDR2 FQDESV (reference sequence). The CDR3 covers 18 residues. Trimming at V came to 1 base and at J to 5 bases, leaving 7 bases not matched to a gene. This CDR3 reads CASSLDRTSGRFNNEQFF. The CDR3 nucleotides are TGTGCCAGCAGCTTAGATAGGACTAGCGGGAGGTTCAACAATGAGCAGTTCTTC.

This chain uses TRBV7-6 with TRBJ2-3; TRBD2 matches at 8 bases. J gave up 4 bases and V 7 bases, and 7 bases lay outside the gene matches. The CDR3 covers 14 residues. Germline-derived CDR1 and CDR2 are SGHVS and FNYEAQ. The CDR3 reads CASIQRESPDTQYF. In nucleotides, the CDR3 is TGTGCCAGCATCCAGCGGGAGTCTCCAGATACGCAGTATTTT. Complete variable domain (other parts from reference TRBV7-6 and TRBJ2-3): GAGVSQSPRYKVTKRGQDVALRCDPISGHVSLYWYRQALGQGPEFLTYFNYEAQQDKSGLPNDRFSAERPEGSISTLTIQRTEQRDSAMYRCASIQRESPDTQYFGPGTRLTVL.

This rearrangement joins TRBV6-1 to TRBJ2-7; the D gene could be TRBD1 or TRBD2 (5 bases each). Germline CDR1 reads MNHNS; CDR2 reads SASEGT. V was trimmed by 9 bases and J by 0 bases, leaving 18 bases between them. The CDR3 length is 15 residues. The CDR3 is CASKITGGLSYEQYF. As DNA, the CDR3 is TGTGCCAGTAAAATTACAGGAGGCCTCTCCTACGAGCAGTACTTC.

This clonotype appeared many times. The CDR3 sequence: CASSFLGQPNSYEQYF. In DNA, the CDR3 is TGCGCCAGCAGCTTCCTCGGGCAGCCGAACTCCTACGAGCAGTACTTC. The chain joins TRBV5-1 to TRBJ2-7; no definite D call. The CDR3 runs 16 residues. The germline V gene has CDR1 SGHRS and CDR2 YFSETQ. Trimming took 2 bases from V and 0 from J, leaving 15 bases between them. The whole variable domain, remainder taken from reference TRBV5-1 and TRBJ2-7, is KAGVTQTPRYLIKTRGQQVTLSCSPISGHRSVSWYQQTPGQGLQFLFEYFSETQRNKGNFPGRFSGRQFSNSRSEMNVSTLELGDSALYLCASSFLGQPNSYEQYFGPGTRLTVT.

This clonotype was seen more than once but under ten times. The chain couples TRBV11-3 to TRBJ2-1, with D perhaps matching TRBD2 (5 bases). Germline-derived CDR1 and CDR2 are SGHNT and YENEEA. This CDR3 has 16 residues. The V gene lost 5 bases and the J gene lost 0 bases, with 14 bases spanning the gap. CDR3: CASSPGLSSSYNEQFF. The CDR3 nucleotides read TGTGCCAGCAGCCCCGGACTTTCCAGCTCCTACAATGAGCAGTTCTTC.

The V call is TRBV7-9, the J call TRBJ2-1; D is possibly TRBD2 (6 bases). Trimming cost V 7 bases and J 10 bases, with 17 bases left between them. CDR1 SEHNR and CDR2 FQNEAQ come from the germline V gene (reference sequence). CDR3 length equals 13 residues. In nucleotides, the CDR3 is TGTGCCAGCACTCTAGGGACGGGAGTCGAGCAGTTCTTC. Translation gives CASTLGTGVEQFF.

Only a few counts were recorded for this clonotype. The chain joins TRBV12-3 or TRBV12-4 to TRBJ2-1, with TRBD2 matching 10 bases. V lost 6 bases to trimming and J lost 4 bases; unmatched junction nucleotides: 6. The CDR3 has 15 amino acids. The CDR3 bases are TGTGCCAGCAGCCCTAAAGCGGGAGGGTACAATGAGCAGTTCTTC. This encodes CASSPKAGGYNEQFF.

The rearrangement uses TRBV7-8 and TRBJ2-2, with D possibly being TRBD1 (5 bases). Germline CDR1 SGHVS, CDR2 FQNEAQ. This CDR3 is 15 amino acids long. The germline V and J ends were trimmed by 2 bases and 6 bases, with 13 bases remaining between them. CDR3 in amino acids: CASSLPTATPGELFF. The DNA for the CDR3 is TGTGCCAGCAGCTTACCGACAGCCACCCCCGGGGAGCTGTTTTTT.

This clonotype was observed a few times. The chain joins TRBV6-5 to TRBJ2-2; TRBD1 aligns across 7 bases. Looked up from germline, CDR1 is MNHEY and CDR2 is SVGAGI. CDR3 length equals 15 residues. V was clipped by 0 bases and J by 4 bases; unmatched bases: 2. The CDR3 nucleotides are TGTGCCAGCAGTTACTCTGCAGGGGGCACCGGGGAGCTGTTTTTT. Its translation: CASSYSAGGTGELFF.

CDR3: CASSPEVRFVNEQFF. The CDR3 nucleotides are TGTGCCAGCAGCCCTGAAGTCCGGTTTGTGAATGAGCAGTTCTTC. V is TRBV28 and J is TRBJ2-1; no firm D call. CDR3 length: 15 residues. Trimming took off 6 bases at V and 7 bases at J, with 19 bases between the two ends. Germline V gene lookup returns CDR1 MDHEN and CDR2 SYDVKM.

This clonotype was observed many times. This rearrangement joins TRBV4-1 to TRBJ2-7; D gene uncertain. Germline CDR1 is MGHRA and CDR2 is YSYEKL. The V gene lost 1 base and the J gene lost 1 base, with 5 bases spanning the gap. This CDR3 comprises 13 residues. The CDR3 spells CASSQVQSYEQYF. The CDR3 DNA reads TGCGCCAGCAGCCAAGTCCAGTCCTACGAGCAGTACTTC.

The CDR3 loop is CASSLPQNEQFF. In DNA form, the CDR3 reads TGTGCCAGCAGCTTACCCCAGAATGAGCAGTTCTTC. The chain employs TRBV5-4 and TRBJ2-1; D is uncertain. The length of the CDR3 is 12 residues. V lost 2 bases, J lost 7 bases, and 7 bases lay in between. Germline CDR1 reads SGHNT; CDR2 reads YYREEE (reference sequence). The full variable domain, completed using reference TRBV5-4 and TRBJ2-1, is ETGVTQSPTHLIKTRGQQVTLRCSSQSGHNTVSWYQQALGQGPQFIFQYYREEENGRGNFPPRFSGLQFPNYSSELNVNALELDDSALYLCASSLPQNEQFFGPGTRLTVL.

The chain employs TRBV5-1 and TRBJ2-3, with D maybe TRBD1 (5 bases). This CDR3 contains 15 residues. V dropped 0 bases and J dropped 5 bases, with 13 bases sitting between them. Germline V gene data show CDR1 as SGHRS and CDR2 as YFSETQ. The CDR3 DNA reads as TGCGCCAGCAGCTTGGAACTCAGGGTTCGAGATACGCAGTATTTT. This encodes CASSLELRVRDTQYF.

A word on this clonotype: One end of the junction does not line up with germline, which may come from a read error. The gene calls are TRBV9 and TRBJ2-4, with a weak D call TRBD2 (5 bases). The CDR3 runs 16 residues. Germline CDR1 reads SGDLS; CDR2 reads YYNGEE. The CDR3 loop is CASKTDRSEAKNSQYF. CDR3 in DNA: TGTGCCAGCAAAACCGACCGATCGGAGGCCAAAAACAGTCAGTACTTC. The entire variable domain, with the rest obtained from reference TRBV9 and TRBJ2-4, is as follows: DSGVTQTPKHLITATGQRVTLRCSPRSGDLSVYWYQQSLDQGLQFLIQYYNGEERAKGNILERFSAQQFPDLHSELNLSSLELGDSALYFCASKTDRSEAKNSQYFGAGTRLSVL.

Many counts were recorded for this clonotype. The chain couples TRBV29-1 to TRBJ1-1; a possible D gene is TRBD1 (6 bases). The CDR3 totals 14 residues. From germline, CDR1 is SQVTM and CDR2 ANQGSEA. Between the trimmed V and J ends, which lost 5 bases and 3 bases, there was a span of 16 bases. The chain's CDR3 is CSVPRGGRYTEAFF. CDR3 in DNA: TGCAGCGTTCCGCGGGGGGGCAGGTACACTGAAGCTTTCTTT.

This clonotype was counted ten times or more. This CDR3 reads CASSPGSSGEQFF. The CDR3 DNA reads TGTGCCAGCAGCCCCGGTTCTAGCGGGGAACAGTTCTTC. The V gene is TRBV9, the J gene TRBJ2-1, with 9 bases aligning to TRBD2. The length of the CDR3 is 13 residues. Germline V gene data show CDR1 as SGDLS and CDR2 as YYNGEE. V lost 4 bases to trimming and J lost 13 bases; unmatched junction nucleotides: 9.

This chain's CDR3 is CASSLEQREQYF. CDR3 nucleotide sequence: TGCGCCAGCAGCTTGGAGCAACGGGAGCAGTACTTC. This sequence joins TRBV5-1 and TRBJ2-7; D gene ambiguous. V was cut by 0 bases and J by 7 bases, with 8 bases left in between. CDR3 length equals 12 residues. Germline CDR1 reads SGHRS; CDR2 reads YFSETQ.